A single sample gave rise to the 31 T cell receptor beta chains below, sequenced in a study of blood T cells in healthy people across ages. It was with a sample-barcoded 5' primer and a J-beta primer mix that a second PCR of roughly 7 to 12 cycles was run. From the 5' RACE reads, TCRdb called clonotypes with MiXCR, one entry per CDR3 protein. The sample shows around 2 million distinct CDR3 sequences, 35% to 50% of them seen only once. Material for sequencing was blood. The origin of the receptors is a human donor in good health.

This clonotype appeared a few times. CDR3 DNA sequence: TGTGCCAGCAGCGTTAGGGGGACTAGCGGGGGTAGCACAGATACGCAGTATTTT. Its translation is CASSVRGTSGGSTDTQYF. This chain uses TRBV9 with TRBJ2-3, with 14 bases identical to TRBD2. The germline V gene encodes CDR1 SGDLS and CDR2 YYNGEE. This CDR3 comprises 18 residues. V shed 2 bases and J 0 bases; nucleotides not matched to a gene: 5. Filled out from reference TRBV9 and TRBJ2-3, the complete variable domain reads DSGVTQTPKHLITATGQRVTLRCSPRSGDLSVYWYQQSLDQGLQFLIQYYNGEERAKGNILERFSAQQFPDLHSELNLSSLELGDSALYFCASSVRGTSGGSTDTQYFGPGTRLTVL.

This chain joins TRBV20-1 and TRBJ1-2; 7 bases are a match to TRBD1. Trimming at V came to 2 bases and at J to 3 bases, leaving 3 bases not matched to a gene. This CDR3 has 13 amino acids. CDR1 and CDR2 (germline): DFQATT, SNEGSKA (reference sequence). As DNA, the CDR3 is TGCAGTGCTAGACCCGGGACAGACTATGGCTACACCTTC. Translated, it gives CSARPGTDYGYTF.

The gene calls are TRBV12-3 or TRBV12-4 and TRBJ1-5; D might be TRBD1 (6 bases). The CDR3 is made up of 14 amino acids. V was shortened by 7 bases and J by 6 bases, with 16 bases between the two germline ends. The CDR3 nucleotides read TGTGCCAGCACCACCACGGGGGCAACTCAGCCCCAGCATTTT. It codes for CASTTTGATQPQHF.

This chain connects TRBV7-9 to TRBJ1-1; 11 bases agree with TRBD1. J gave up 3 bases and V 5 bases, and 8 bases lay outside the gene matches. CDR1 and CDR2 (germline): SEHNR, FQNEAQ (reference sequence). The CDR3 sequence is 16 residues long. The CDR3 region has the DNA TGTGCCAGCAGCCCCTGGACAGGGGGCTTGGACACTGAAGCTTTCTTT. Amino acids: CASSPWTGGLDTEAFF.

This clonotype was recorded many times. The rearrangement uses TRBV4-3 and TRBJ2-5; D gene unclear. This CDR3 is built from 14 residues. Trimming stripped 1 base from V and 4 bases from J, with 10 bases between. Per the germline V gene, CDR1 is LGHNA and CDR2 is YSLEER. The CDR3 DNA reads as TGCGCCAGCAGCCAAGGGGCGTATAGAGAGACCCAGTACTTC. Translated, it gives CASSQGAYRETQYF.

This clonotype was seen more than once but under ten times. For the CDR3, the DNA is TGTGCCAGCAGTTCCTTCGACACACACAATGAGCAGTTCTTC. This gives the protein CASSSFDTHNEQFF. The rearrangement uses TRBV27 and TRBJ2-1; D not certain. The CDR3 loop spans 14 amino acids. Germline V CDR1 and CDR2: MNHEY, SMNVEV (reference sequence). The V end lost 4 bases, the J end lost 5 bases, and 12 bases lay between the germline ends.

The chain joins TRBV7-2 to TRBJ1-1, with no clear D. CDR1 and CDR2 (germline): SGHTA, FQGNSA. This CDR3 contains 15 residues. V was trimmed by 1 base and J by 6 bases, leaving 15 bases between them. The CDR3 is CASSLVSGLIAEAFF. CDR3 nucleotide sequence: TGTGCCAGCAGCTTAGTCTCGGGTTTGATCGCTGAAGCTTTCTTT.

The chain uses TRBV12-3 or TRBV12-4 and TRBJ1-6, with 7 bases fitting TRBD1. This CDR3 has 15 residues. V trimming: 6 bases; J trimming: 10 bases; junction bases outside the gene matches: 12. DNA for the CDR3: TGTGCCAGCAGCCCACAGGGGAACTCTGTGTCACCCCTCCACTTT. Translated, it gives CASSPQGNSVSPLHF.

This clonotype was seen a handful of times. The J gene is TRBJ2-1, the V gene TRBV10-3; 12 bases fit TRBD2. Unmatched junction bases numbered 6, after V lost 6 bases and J lost 0 bases. The germline V gene has CDR1 ENHRY and CDR2 SYGVKD. CDR3 length equals 17 residues. The CDR3 loop reads CAIRTSGGTSSYNEQFF. As DNA, the CDR3 is TGTGCCATCAGGACTAGCGGGGGCACTTCCTCCTACAATGAGCAGTTCTTC.

This clonotype was detected only a few times. The rearrangement uses TRBV27 and TRBJ2-7, with 9 bases identical to TRBD1. Looked up from germline, CDR1 is MNHEY and CDR2 is SMNVEV (reference sequence). V lost 6 bases, J lost 5 bases, and 11 bases stayed unmatched. The CDR3 consists of 15 residues. The CDR3 loop is CASSPGQGFNHEQYF. In DNA, the CDR3 is TGTGCCAGCAGCCCGGGACAGGGTTTTAACCACGAGCAGTACTTC.

V is TRBV6-6 and J is TRBJ1-1; TRBD1 agrees at 7 bases. The V segment lost 5 bases and the J segment 1 base; nucleotides outside the gene matches: 10. The CDR3 totals 16 residues. The germline gives CDR1 MNHNY, CDR2 SVGAGI (reference sequence). The CDR3 DNA follows: TGTGCCAGCAGTCCCCCCCGCAGGGGGGGGAACACTGAAGCTTTCTTT. Protein sequence: CASSPPRRGGNTEAFF.

The J gene is TRBJ2-3, the V gene TRBV4-3, with D tentatively TRBD1 (6 bases). Germline CDR1 is LGHNA and CDR2 is YSLEER. V was pared by 3 bases and J by 6 bases, with 22 bases between. The CDR3 runs to 17 residues. For the CDR3, the DNA is TGCGCCAGCAGCCATCAGGTTGGACGGGACATGTCGGATACGCAGTATTTT. It is translated as CASSHQVGRDMSDTQYF.

This clonotype was detected many times. V usage is TRBV7-9 and J usage is TRBJ2-1; 8 bases align to TRBD1. The CDR3 contains 17 residues. The germline V gene has CDR1 SEHNR and CDR2 FQNEAQ (reference sequence). V lost 1 base to trimming and J lost 6 bases; unmatched junction nucleotides: 11. The CDR3 here is CASSLEVWGQALNEQFF. In nucleotides, the CDR3 is TGTGCCAGCAGCTTAGAAGTTTGGGGACAGGCCCTCAATGAGCAGTTCTTC.

The rearrangement uses TRBV7-9 and TRBJ2-5, with unresolved D. V was trimmed by 1 base and J by 4 bases, leaving 10 bases between them. In germline, CDR1 is SEHNR, CDR2 FQNEAQ (reference sequence). The length of the CDR3 is 14 residues. CDR3 protein: CASSLDAVVETQYF. CDR3 bases: TGTGCCAGCAGCTTAGACGCCGTAGTAGAGACCCAGTACTTC.

In the case of this clonotype: Compared with germline, one end of the junction differs, possibly owing to a read error. The chain links TRBV10-3 to TRBJ1-2; D is uncertain. The length of the CDR3 is 13 residues. Germline V gives CDR1 ENHRY, CDR2 SYGVKD. CDR3 nucleotides: TGTGCCATCAGTGAGGAATTTAACTCTGGCTACACCTTC. This codes for CAISEEFNSGYTF.

The chain combines TRBV5-1 with TRBJ1-2, with TRBD1 matching 8 bases. CDR1 SGHRS and CDR2 YFSETQ come from the germline V gene. Losses at the gene ends were 1 base for V and 8 bases for J; bases not matched to a gene: 7. CDR3 size: 14 residues. The CDR3 loop is CASSLFTGGEGYTF. CDR3 coding DNA: TGCGCCAGCAGCTTGTTCACAGGGGGAGAAGGCTACACCTTC.

This clonotype was counted ten times or more. V is TRBV5-1 and J is TRBJ1-2, with TRBD1 as a possible D gene (6 bases). Trimming left V 3 bases short and J 2 bases short, with 11 bases between. Germline assignment: CDR1 SGHRS and CDR2 YFSETQ. CDR3 size: 14 residues. CDR3 in DNA: TGCGCCAGCAGCTCTAGGACAGCCAACTATGGCTACACCTTC. Translating it yields CASSSRTANYGYTF.

The sample holds a few counts of this clonotype. The rearrangement uses TRBV4-3 and TRBJ1-2; 7 bases agree with TRBD1. This CDR3 is built from 14 residues. In germline, CDR1 is LGHNA, CDR2 YSLEER. Trimming at V came to 7 bases and at J to 5 bases, leaving 10 bases not matched to a gene. The CDR3 DNA is TGCGCCAGCATACGACAGGGAGCCCTGTATGGCTACACCTTC. It specifies CASIRQGALYGYTF.

The gene calls are TRBV6-2 or TRBV6-3 and TRBJ1-1; the D is unclear. Trimming cost V 9 bases and J 5 bases, with 16 bases left between them. The V gene's germline CDR1 is MNHEY and CDR2 SVGEGT. CDR3 length: 13 residues. CDR3 coding DNA: TGTGCCAGGAGGTCCGAGGCGGGGACTGAAGCTTTCTTT. Its translation: CARRSEAGTEAFF.

This chain connects TRBV25-1 to TRBJ2-7; 11 bases are a match to TRBD2. The J call may be incorrect, as the DNA end agrees better with TRBJ2-5. CDR1 is MGHDK, CDR2 SYGVNS, per germline. The CDR3 extends over 16 amino acids. CDR3 sequence reads: CASSGSGLAEGETQYF. CDR3 nucleotide sequence: TGTGCCAGCAGTGGGTCGGGACTAGCGGAGGGAGAGACCCAGTACTTC.

The chain recombines TRBV12-3 or TRBV12-4 with TRBJ1-1, with 7 bases matching TRBD1. The CDR3 is made up of 15 amino acids. The J segment lost 3 bases and the V segment lost 5 bases, leaving 9 bases of the junction unmatched. CDR3 protein: CASSDYFGTDTEAFF. Here the CDR3 DNA reads TGTGCCAGCAGTGACTATTTCGGGACAGACACTGAAGCTTTCTTT.

This clonotype occurred many times. The CDR3 bases are TGCGCCAGCAGCCAAGAACCCAGGGGGGACTATGGCTACACCTTC. Protein product: CASSQEPRGDYGYTF. The V and J genes are TRBV4-3 and TRBJ1-2; 7 nucleotides line up with TRBD1. The CDR3 contains 15 residues. V dropped 0 bases and J dropped 3; count of bases not matched to a gene: 4. The germline V gene encodes CDR1 LGHNA and CDR2 YSLEER.

This clonotype was seen repeatedly, ten times or more. This rearrangement joins TRBV12-3 or TRBV12-4 to TRBJ1-4; no reliable D call. The length of the CDR3 is 14 residues. V shed 7 bases and J shed 8 bases, with 17 bases lying between them. The CDR3 sequence: CASTHTISGEKLFF. The DNA of the CDR3 is TGTGCCAGCACCCACACCATCTCGGGGGAAAAACTGTTTTTT.

This clonotype was counted a few times. This rearrangement joins TRBV4-3 to TRBJ2-3; 16 positions agree with TRBD2. The CDR3 consists of 17 residues. Germline lookup yields CDR1 LGHNA and CDR2 YSLEER. V was pared by 0 bases and J by 6 bases, with 3 bases of the junction left unmatched. Here the CDR3 DNA reads TGCGCCAGCAGCCAAGAAGGGACTAGCGGGGGGGCGGATACGCAGTATTTT. As protein: CASSQEGTSGGADTQYF.

The chain couples TRBV6-1 to TRBJ1-4; no clear D. This CDR3 comprises 13 residues. The V end lost 9 bases, the J end lost 0 bases, and 8 bases lay between the germline ends. Germline V gene sequence: CDR1 MNHNS, CDR2 SASEGT. In DNA form, the CDR3 reads TGTGCCAGTACACAAGCAACTAATGAAAAACTGTTTTTT. It specifies CASTQATNEKLFF.

The chain employs TRBV2 and TRBJ1-1, with 7 bases that match TRBD1. CDR3 length equals 15 residues. Germline CDR1 and CDR2: SNHLY and FYNNEI. Germline trimming cut 2 bases from V and 4 bases from J; bases unmatched to any gene: 7. CDR3 bases: TGTGCCAGCAGTGAATTGGACAGGAGTTCCACTGAAGCTTTCTTT. It is translated as CASSELDRSSTEAFF.

The table lists this clonotype with many counts. V usage is TRBV5-5 and J usage is TRBJ2-1; TRBD1 aligns across 11 bases. With V trimmed by 5 bases and J by 3 bases, 4 bases remained unmatched. There are 15 residues in the CDR3. Germline V gives CDR1 SGHKS, CDR2 YYEKEE (reference sequence). CDR3 sequence: CASRGTGGNYNEQFF. CDR3 coding DNA: TGTGCCAGCAGGGGGACAGGGGGAAACTACAATGAGCAGTTCTTC.

This clonotype has just one count. The J gene is TRBJ1-2, the V gene TRBV7-9, with D possibly TRBD1 on 6 matching bases. V gave up 2 bases and J gave up 2 bases, with 12 bases separating them. The V gene's germline CDR1 is SEHNR and CDR2 FQNEAQ (reference sequence). The CDR3 has 15 residues. The CDR3 DNA reads as TGTGCCAGCAGCTTAAACAGGGCTGTCAACTATGGCTACACCTTC. Encoded protein: CASSLNRAVNYGYTF.

The V call is TRBV24-1, the J call TRBJ2-5; no definite D call. TRBJ2-7 matches the DNA end more closely, so the J call is doubtful. The CDR3 is 9 amino acids. Germline CDR1 reads KGHDR; CDR2 reads SFDVKD. The CDR3 DNA reads TGTGCCCCAGCCGGCGAGCAGTACTTC. It yields the protein CAPAGEQYF.

This clonotype was found a few times. The chain has TRBV4-3 and TRBJ2-1; the D call may be TRBD1 or TRBD2 (5 bases each). The CDR3 sequence is 13 residues long. Germline-derived CDR1 and CDR2 are LGHNA and YSLEER. The ends were cut back, 0 bases at V and 11 bases at J, with 11 bases in the middle. CDR3 DNA sequence: TGCGCCAGCAGCCAAGATCGCAGGGAGAAGCAGTTCTTC. It encodes CASSQDRREKQFF.

This clonotype was observed a handful of times. The V gene is TRBV6-1, the J gene TRBJ2-1, with unresolved D. This CDR3 comprises 12 residues. Germline CDR1 is MNHNS and CDR2 is SASEGT. Trimming pared 7 bases from V and 3 bases from J, leaving 7 bases between. The CDR3 DNA sequence: TGTGCCAGCACTGTCAGCTACAATGAGCAGTTCTTC. It yields the protein CASTVSYNEQFF.